This TCR beta chain is from a study of Graves' ophthalmopathy and Graves' hyperthyroidism. Investigators amplified TCR beta CDR3 regions from RNA transcripts. Second-round multiplex PCR followed a first-round RT-PCR using HTBI primers. TCRdb ran MiXCR on the multiplex PCR reads and lists one entry per CDR3 protein. Counted here are about 240,000 distinct CDR3 sequences, 45% occurring once; the ten biggest clones make up over 40%. J lost 4 bases, V lost 3 bases, and 6 bases had no gene match. Germline V gene sequence: CDR1 SGHVS, CDR2 FQNEAQ. The length of the CDR3 is 16 residues. The sample holds a few counts of this clonotype.

Sequencing input: peripheral blood. The clonotype comes from an adult man with Graves' ophthalmopathy. This chain uses TRBV7-8 with TRBJ2-5; 12 bases agree with TRBD2. In nucleotides, the CDR3 is TGTGCCAGCAGCTTGTTAGGACTAGCGGGATTAGAGACCCAGTACTTC. Protein product: CASSLLGLAGLETQYF.